This entry lists 22 T cell receptor beta chains sequenced from one sample in a study of cytomegalovirus exposure and HLA in healthy donors. Amplification used 60 Vbeta primers and 13 Jbeta primers. Repertoires were generated with immunoSEQ multiplex PCR, while TCRdb's copy carries only in-frame clones and drops some. The sample holds about 190,000 clones, under 85% seen once. The sample consisted of PBMCs. The receptors derive from a woman aged 50 to 60 in good health and CMV-seropositive.

This clone was seen more than once but under ten times. The gene calls are TRBV6-1 and TRBJ2-4; D remains ambiguous. Germline assignment: CDR1 MNHNS and CDR2 SASEGT. V was pared by 3 bases and J by 9 bases, with 9 bases between. CDR3 length: 12 amino acids. The DNA for the CDR3 is TGTGCCAGCAGTGAGGGTTGGGCCATTCAGTACTTC. Protein: CASSEGWAIQYF.

This chain connects TRBV29-1 to TRBJ1-1; D gene ambiguous. CDR1 SQVTM and CDR2 ANQGSEA come from the germline V gene. The length of the CDR3 is 13 residues. The V gene lost 1 base and the J gene lost 0 bases, with 6 bases spanning the gap. The CDR3 loop reads CSVEVQLNTEAFF. The CDR3 nucleotides read TGCAGCGTTGAAGTACAGTTGAACACTGAAGCTTTCTTT.

A few counts support this clone. J is TRBJ2-2 and V is TRBV5-4; TRBD1 aligns across 8 bases. The CDR3 is 14 amino acids. V shed 9 bases, J shed 10 bases, and the junction held 14 bases outside the gene matches. Germline V gene sequence: CDR1 SGHNT, CDR2 YYREEE (reference sequence). In DNA form, the CDR3 reads TGTGCCAATTCCGGGACAGGAGAGCAAGAGGAGCTGTTTTTT. Protein sequence: CANSGTGEQEELFF.

The rearrangement uses TRBV6-1 and TRBJ2-5, with 9 bases identical to TRBD1. The ends lost 8 bases at V and 0 bases at J; junction bases unmatched: 4. The CDR3 contains 14 residues. Germline assignment: CDR1 MNHNS and CDR2 SASEGT. Here the CDR3 reads CASGTGGDQETQYF. The CDR3 DNA sequence: TGTGCCAGCGGCACAGGGGGCGACCAAGAGACCCAGTACTTC.

V and J are TRBV5-6 and TRBJ1-2; unclear D gene. CDR1 is SGHDT, CDR2 YYEEEE, per germline. V was cut by 1 base and J by 3 bases, with 7 bases left in between. The CDR3 consists of 13 residues. The CDR3 loop is CASSLSGDYGYTF. The CDR3 coding sequence is TGTGCCAGCAGCTTGTCGGGAGACTATGGCTACACCTTC.

The DNA of the CDR3 is TGTGCCAGCAGTGAAGACGGGGGAAATCAGCCCCAGCATTTT. Amino acids: CASSEDGGNQPQHF. This chain connects TRBV6-1 to TRBJ1-5, with D tentatively TRBD1 (5 bases). From germline, CDR1 is MNHNS and CDR2 SASEGT. CDR3 length: 14 residues. Trimming stripped 1 base from V and 4 bases from J, with 8 bases between.

The sample holds a few counts of this clone. The chain carries TRBV5-5 and TRBJ2-3; 10 bases are a match to TRBD2. The germline V gene has CDR1 SGHKS and CDR2 YYEKEE (reference sequence). The CDR3 is 16 residues long. The J segment lost 5 bases and the V segment lost 4 bases, leaving 10 bases of the junction unmatched. In DNA form, the CDR3 reads TGTGCCAGCAGCCCCGAAACTAGCGGGGTTGGAGATACGCAGTATTTT. Protein product: CASSPETSGVGDTQYF. Drawing the rest from reference TRBV5-5 and TRBJ2-3, the complete variable domain is DAGVTQSPTHLIKTRGQQVTLRCSPISGHKSVSWYQQVLGQGPQFIFQYYEKEERGRGNFPDRFSARQFPNYSSELNVNALLLGDSALYLCASSPETSGVGDTQYFGPGTRLTVL.

The rearrangement links TRBV27 to TRBJ1-6; D is uncertain. This CDR3 contains 13 residues. CDR1 is MNHEY, CDR2 SMNVEV, per germline (reference sequence). Between the trimmed V and J ends, which lost 3 bases and 9 bases, there was a span of 9 bases. This CDR3 is CASSFGRTSPLHF. Here the CDR3 DNA reads TGTGCCAGCAGTTTTGGGCGTACTTCACCCCTCCACTTT.

This clone was picked up one time. The chain recombines TRBV5-1 with TRBJ1-2; D is uncertain. Germline V gene sequence: CDR1 SGHRS, CDR2 YFSETQ. Trimming took off 4 bases at V and 8 bases at J, with 21 bases between the two ends. This CDR3 has 15 amino acids. The CDR3 region has the DNA TGCGCCAGCAGCCCGGGGATTTCGGGCCAAGGAGGCTACACCTTC. It yields the protein CASSPGISGQGGYTF.

In its sample, this clone was seen a few times. The V gene is TRBV4-3, the J gene TRBJ1-2; 8 bases line up with TRBD1. From germline, CDR1 is LGHNA and CDR2 YSLEER. The CDR3 contains 15 residues. With V trimmed by 0 bases and J by 3 bases, 3 bases remained unmatched. CDR3 sequence: CASSQDEGQDYGYTF. In DNA, the CDR3 is TGCGCCAGCAGCCAAGACGAGGGACAGGACTATGGCTACACCTTC.

This clone was seen a handful of times. The rearrangement links TRBV4-3 to TRBJ1-5; D may be TRBD1 (5 bases). The germline V gene encodes CDR1 LGHNA and CDR2 YSLEER. CDR3 size: 15 residues. V dropped 3 bases and J dropped 7 bases, with 16 bases sitting between them. The CDR3 DNA is TGCGCCAGCAGCCAGGGCGTGGGGCAGGGACAGCCCCAGCATTTT. It translates to CASSQGVGQGQPQHF.

CDR3 in amino acids: CASSLSRDDEQYF. CDR3 DNA: TGTGCCAGCAGCTTAAGCAGGGATGACGAGCAGTACTTC. The J gene is TRBJ2-7, the V gene TRBV11-3, with a weak D call TRBD1 (5 bases). The CDR3 is 13 amino acids. V lost 2 bases and J lost 5, with 10 bases in between. From germline, CDR1 is SGHNT and CDR2 YENEEA.

The chain couples TRBV5-1 to TRBJ1-1; D remains ambiguous. The CDR3 is 15 amino acids. CDR1 and CDR2 (germline): SGHRS, YFSETQ. The V gene lost 0 bases and the J gene lost 5 bases, with 14 bases spanning the gap. This CDR3 reads CASSLEGGRKTEAFF. In nucleotides, the CDR3 is TGCGCCAGCAGCTTGGAGGGAGGGCGGAAGACTGAAGCTTTCTTT.

J is TRBJ2-3 and V is TRBV7-2; tentatively, D is TRBD2 (5 bases). Trimming left V 2 bases short and J 5 bases short, with 11 bases between. The germline V gene encodes CDR1 SGHTA and CDR2 FQGNSA. This CDR3 spans 14 amino acids. The CDR3 loop reads CASSLLAIGDTQYF. DNA of the CDR3: TGTGCCAGCAGCTTACTAGCTATTGGAGATACGCAGTATTTT.

The chain links TRBV19 to TRBJ1-6; no reliable D call. The CDR3 runs 15 residues. Germline assignment: CDR1 LNHDA and CDR2 SQIVND (reference sequence). V was trimmed by 5 bases and J by 10 bases, leaving 18 bases between them. DNA of the CDR3: TGTGCCAGTAGTGCCGCCGGGAAGGGTGGGTCACCCCTCCACTTT. As protein: CASSAAGKGGSPLHF.

The rearrangement links TRBV29-1 to TRBJ1-1; 7 bases align to TRBD1. The junction had 15 bases not matched to a gene; V was cut back by 6 bases and J by 8 bases. The CDR3 has 14 residues. The germline gives CDR1 SQVTM, CDR2 ANQGSEA. The CDR3 DNA follows: TGCAGCGTCAGATTCCTTTGGACAGGCGGAGAAGCTTTCTTT. Its translation is CSVRFLWTGGEAFF.

This rearrangement joins TRBV6-1 to TRBJ1-4; TRBD1 matches at 9 bases. J lost 8 bases, V lost 2 bases, and 6 bases had no gene match. This CDR3 has 15 residues. Germline CDR1 reads MNHNS; CDR2 reads SASEGT. The CDR3 coding sequence is TGTGCCAGCAGTGAACCGGGACAGGGTTGGGAAAAACTGTTTTTT. It yields the protein CASSEPGQGWEKLFF.

This rearrangement joins TRBV7-2 to TRBJ2-6; TRBD1 matches at 8 bases. Looked up from germline, CDR1 is SGHTA and CDR2 is FQGNSA. The CDR3 is made up of 18 amino acids. V lost 3 bases to trimming and J lost 0 bases; unmatched junction nucleotides: 7. The CDR3 protein is CASSLGRQGSSGANVLTF. The CDR3 DNA is TGTGCCAGCAGCTTGGGTCGACAGGGGAGCTCTGGGGCCAACGTCCTGACTTTC.

The V gene is TRBV5-1, the J gene TRBJ1-5, with D possibly being TRBD1 (6 bases). V lost 0 bases to trimming and J lost 5 bases, with 9 bases between them. The CDR3 is made up of 14 amino acids. CDR1 and CDR2 from the germline V gene are SGHRS and YFSETQ. The CDR3 DNA reads TGCGCCAGCAGCTTGGACCCAGGGGATCAGCCCCAGCATTTT. Translation: CASSLDPGDQPQHF.

The V call is TRBV5-1, the J call TRBJ1-5; TRBD1 is a possible D gene (5 bases). Trimming took 0 bases from V and 4 from J, leaving 11 bases between them. Germline assignment: CDR1 SGHRS and CDR2 YFSETQ. The CDR3 length is 15 residues. In DNA form, the CDR3 reads TGCGCCAGCAGCTTGGTGGCAGGGCGGAATCAGCCCCAGCATTTT. Protein sequence: CASSLVAGRNQPQHF.

Points on this clone: Relative to the germline gene, one junction end is altered; a read error may explain this. The chain employs TRBV11-2 and TRBJ1-2, with D perhaps matching TRBD1 (6 bases). There are 12 residues in the CDR3. Germline V lookup: CDR1 SGHAT, CDR2 FQNNGV. This CDR3 reads CASSLGGTSVGF. The CDR3, as DNA: TGTGCCAGCAGCTTAGGGGGGACAAGCGTCGGATTC. The complete variable domain, with remaining parts taken from reference TRBV11-2 and TRBJ1-2, reads EAGVAQSPRYKIIEKRQSVAFWCNPISGHATLYWYQQILGQGPKLLIQFQNNGVVDDSQLPKDRFSAERLKGVDSTLKIQPAKLEDSAVYLCASSLGGTSVGFGSGTRLTVV.

J is TRBJ1-4 and V is TRBV6-6, with a weak D call TRBD1 (5 bases). The CDR3 runs to 16 residues. V lost 6 bases, J lost 8 bases, and 22 bases lay in between. CDR1 is MNHNY and CDR2 is SVGAGI in the germline V gene (reference sequence). The CDR3 DNA reads TGTGCCAGCAGCACCTCGAATTCGGGGGGAGGCGAAAAACTGTTTTTT. The encoded protein is CASSTSNSGGGEKLFF.